The 24 T cell receptor beta chains in this list originate from one sample, sequenced in a study of control samples from healthy donors and cancer patients. Here immunoSEQ multiplex PCR was the method, and the copy in TCRdb shows in-frame clones only, minus some. The profile shows about 120,000 clones, about nine tenths of them singletons. Sequenced material: blood. The source of these receptors is a woman aged 18-29 years in good health.

This chain connects TRBV28 to TRBJ2-1; unclear D gene. CDR1 is MDHEN, CDR2 SYDVKM, per germline. The CDR3 extends over 13 amino acids. V lost 6 bases, J lost 4 bases, and 10 bases lay in between. The CDR3 nucleotides read TGTGCCAGCAGCTCACCCTTATACAATGAGCAGTTCTTC. This codes for CASSSPLYNEQFF.

This clone was seen just once. This chain links TRBV30 with TRBJ1-1; D is ambiguous. V lost 8 bases, J lost 1 base, and 14 bases lay in between. The CDR3 covers 13 residues. From germline, CDR1 is GTSNPN and CDR2 SVGIG (reference sequence). The CDR3: CALTTATNTEAFF. The CDR3, as DNA: TGTGCCCTAACAACAGCTACGAACACTGAAGCTTTCTTT.

This chain connects TRBV14 to TRBJ1-6; 7 bases are a match to TRBD1. The germline CDR1 and CDR2 sequences are SGHDN and FVKESK. Unmatched junction bases numbered 4, after V lost 3 bases and J lost 5 bases. The length of the CDR3 is 15 residues. The CDR3 sequence is CASSHLDRDNSPLHF. In nucleotides, the CDR3 is TGTGCCAGCAGCCACTTAGACAGGGATAATTCACCCCTCCACTTT.

This rearrangement joins TRBV11-3 to TRBJ2-1, with TRBD2 matching 11 bases. The CDR3 spans 17 residues. V gave up 3 bases and J gave up 1 base; unmatched junction bases: 5. Germline CDR1 reads SGHNT; CDR2 reads YENEEA. CDR3 loop: CASSFWTSGPSYNEQFF. The CDR3 DNA sequence: TGTGCCAGCAGCTTTTGGACTAGCGGGCCGTCCTACAATGAGCAGTTCTTC.

The rearrangement joins TRBV6-6 to TRBJ1-5, with unresolved D. CDR3 length: 13 amino acids. The germline V gene has CDR1 MNHNY and CDR2 SVGAGI (reference sequence). Trimming cost V 8 bases and J 6 bases, with 14 bases left between them. CDR3 residues: CASRELSGQPQHF. The CDR3 nucleotides read TGTGCCAGCCGAGAGCTGTCGGGTCAGCCCCAGCATTTT.

This chain connects TRBV20-1 to TRBJ1-2; no clear D. This CDR3 region has 11 residues. V dropped 6 bases and J dropped 4 bases, with 9 bases sitting between them. Per the germline V gene, CDR1 is DFQATT and CDR2 is SNEGSKA (reference sequence). Here the CDR3 DNA reads TGCAGTGCGCCGGACGGCTATGGCTACACCTTC. Encoded protein: CSAPDGYGYTF.

The chain is built from TRBV27 and TRBJ2-7, with D unclear. This CDR3 is 15 amino acids long. Trimming pared 3 bases from V and 0 bases from J, leaving 12 bases between. Germline V gene lookup returns CDR1 MNHEY and CDR2 SMNVEV (reference sequence). For the CDR3, the DNA is TGTGCCAGCAGTTTGAGTAGACCCTCCTCCTACGAGCAGTACTTC. This sequence encodes CASSLSRPSSYEQYF.

The genes are TRBV4-2 and TRBJ1-1; 7 bases agree with TRBD1. Germline lookup yields CDR1 LGHNA and CDR2 YNFKEQ. The CDR3 has 19 amino acids. With 3 bases clipped from V and 4 bases from J, the junction kept 20 bases outside the gene matches. CDR3 sequence reads: CASSHHEGGASLFLTEAFF. For the CDR3, the DNA is TGTGCCAGCAGCCATCACGAAGGGGGCGCGTCCTTATTCCTCACTGAAGCTTTCTTT.

This clone has only a few counts. V gene TRBV6-2 or TRBV6-3 combines with J gene TRBJ2-7; 10 bases line up with TRBD2. Germline CDR1 reads MNHEY; CDR2 reads SVGEGT. The CDR3 has 16 residues. J lost 6 bases, V lost 4 bases, and 12 bases had no gene match. The CDR3 spells CASSSFLLAGAGEQYF. The CDR3 DNA sequence: TGTGCCAGCAGTTCGTTCCTTCTAGCGGGAGCAGGCGAGCAGTACTTC.

With respect to this clone: A read error may produce the germline difference seen at one junction end. The chain joins TRBV18 to TRBJ2-3; unclear D gene. This CDR3 has 13 amino acids. From germline, CDR1 is KGHSH and CDR2 LQKENI. The CDR3 region is CAGSHRRADTQYF. As DNA, the CDR3 is TGTGCCGGCTCACACCGGAGAGCAGATACGCAGTATTTT.

The V gene is TRBV6-6, the J gene TRBJ1-5, with D possibly being TRBD1 (6 bases). The V end was cut by 4 bases, the J end by 0 bases, with 7 bases between. This CDR3 is built from 14 residues. Germline loops: CDR1 MNHNY, CDR2 SVGAGI (reference sequence). The CDR3 here is CASSLDSSNQPQHF. The CDR3 coding sequence is TGTGCCAGCAGTTTGGACAGTAGCAATCAGCCCCAGCATTTT.

This chain uses TRBV2 with TRBJ2-3; possible D gene TRBD2, 5 bases. The CDR3 is 16 amino acids. The V gene lost 6 bases and the J gene lost 4 bases, with 20 bases spanning the gap. Germline CDR1 and CDR2: SNHLY and FYNNEI. In nucleotides, the CDR3 is TGTGCCAGCAGAGGTAGAGGACTCCTCAGCCCAGATACGCAGTATTTT. Translated: CASRGRGLLSPDTQYF.

This clone is a singleton in its sample. The chain couples TRBV9 to TRBJ2-7; D not resolved. With 0 bases removed from V and 7 bases from J, the gap between germline ends came to 14 bases. Germline CDR1 and CDR2: SGDLS and YYNGEE. CDR3 length: 14 amino acids. The CDR3 DNA follows: TGTGCCAGCAGCGTAGGGTCAAGTACCGAGGAGCAGTACTTC. It codes for CASSVGSSTEEQYF.

This rearrangement joins TRBV28 to TRBJ1-1; no clear D. CDR1 is MDHEN, CDR2 SYDVKM, per germline. The V and J ends lost 6 bases and 3 bases respectively, with 14 bases between them. The CDR3 runs 14 residues. CDR3 in amino acids: CASRPPGADTEAFF. The CDR3 coding sequence is TGTGCCAGCAGACCTCCGGGTGCGGACACTGAAGCTTTCTTT.

The V call is TRBV23-1, the J call TRBJ2-4; maybe TRBD2 (6 bases). TRBV23-1 is noted as an ORF with a role that remains uncertain. This CDR3 is built from 14 residues. The germline V and J ends were trimmed by 2 bases and 1 base, with 6 bases remaining between them. CDR3 protein: CASSQGGAKNIQYF. The CDR3 DNA sequence: TGCGCCAGCAGTCAAGGGGGGGCCAAAAACATTCAGTACTTC.

The genes are TRBV10-2 and TRBJ2-4; D is perhaps TRBD2 (5 bases). The length of the CDR3 is 12 residues. Germline assignment: CDR1 WSHSY and CDR2 SAAADI. V was clipped by 6 bases and J by 4 bases, with 7 bases between them. CDR3 in amino acids: CASRDSKNIQYF. Written as DNA, the CDR3 is TGCGCCAGCAGGGACTCGAAAAACATTCAGTACTTC.

The chain carries TRBV4-2 and TRBJ2-7, with 7 positions matching TRBD2. Germline-derived CDR1 and CDR2 are LGHNA and YNFKEQ. CDR3 size: 15 residues. J lost 1 base, V lost 1 base, and 4 bases had no gene match. CDR3 nucleotides: TGTGCCAGCAGCCAAGCGGGAGGCCCGTCCTACGAGCAGTACTTC. This translates into CASSQAGGPSYEQYF.

This clone was observed once. The CDR3 DNA follows: TGTGCCAGCAGCTTAGGGCCCGGGGTAGAGACCCAGTACTTC. Translation: CASSLGPGVETQYF. V and J are TRBV7-3 and TRBJ2-5; D is perhaps TRBD2 (5 bases). Trimming removed 2 bases at V and 4 bases at J, with 11 bases between. CDR1 is SGHTA, CDR2 FQGTGA, per germline. The CDR3 runs 14 residues.

This rearrangement joins TRBV15 to TRBJ2-3, with TRBD2 matching over 8 bases. J gave up 9 bases and V 0 bases, and 11 bases lay outside the gene matches. This CDR3 contains 16 residues. Per germline, CDR1 LNHNV and CDR2 YYDKDF (reference sequence). The CDR3 sequence is CATSRDRLAGDPTQYF. CDR3 nucleotides: TGTGCCACCAGCAGAGATCGCCTAGCGGGCGACCCCACGCAGTATTTT.

This chain joins TRBV25-1 and TRBJ1-4; the match to TRBD1 covers 7 bases. The V gene end was trimmed by 6 bases and the J gene end by 0 bases; junction bases not matched to a gene: 7. Germline V gene sequence: CDR1 MGHDK, CDR2 SYGVNS. The CDR3 totals 16 residues. The CDR3 reads CASRENRGSTNEKLFF. DNA for the CDR3: TGTGCCAGCAGGGAGAACAGGGGATCAACTAATGAAAAACTGTTTTTT.

The chain links TRBV29-1 to TRBJ2-3; D gene unclear. The germline CDR1 and CDR2 sequences are SQVTM and ANQGSEA. The CDR3 has 13 residues. Trimming cost V 3 bases and J 1 base, with 8 bases left between them. The CDR3 region is CSVEVQGTDTQYF. CDR3 sequence (DNA): TGCAGCGTTGAGGTTCAAGGCACAGATACGCAGTATTTT.

V and J are TRBV28 and TRBJ2-7, with 13 nucleotides matching TRBD2. Trimming at V came to 5 bases and at J to 3 bases, leaving 4 bases not matched to a gene. Germline V gene lookup returns CDR1 MDHEN and CDR2 SYDVKM. The CDR3 covers 15 residues. DNA for the CDR3: TGTGCCAGCAGTCCGGGACTAGCGGGAAACTACGAGCAGTACTTC. Translation: CASSPGLAGNYEQYF.

The chain combines TRBV6-2 or TRBV6-3 with TRBJ1-3, with no clear D. V lost 6 bases and J lost 4, with 13 bases in between. The CDR3 sequence is 14 residues long. The germline gives CDR1 MNHEY, CDR2 SVGEGT. For the CDR3, the DNA is TGTGCCAGCAGCCCCAAATCGAGAGGAAACACCATATATTTT. It encodes CASSPKSRGNTIYF.

The gene calls are TRBV15 and TRBJ1-2, with 7 nucleotides matching TRBD1. Germline assignment: CDR1 LNHNV and CDR2 YYDKDF (reference sequence). The CDR3 totals 16 residues. Trimming cost V 6 bases and J 2 bases; bases outside gene matches: 12. DNA of the CDR3: TGTGCCACCAGGATCGAGGGACAGATTGAGAACTATGGCTACACCTTC. Amino acid sequence: CATRIEGQIENYGYTF. Using reference TRBV15 and TRBJ1-2 for the parts outside the CDR3, the full variable domain is DAMVIQNPRYQVTQFGKPVTLSCSQTLNHNVMYWYQQKSSQAPKLLFHYYDKDFNNEADTPDNFQSRRPNTSFCFLDIRSPGLGDTAMYLCATRIEGQIENYGYTFGSGTRLTVV.